One T cell receptor (beta chain) is described in this entry. This specimen comes from a study of multiple sclerosis patients with progressive multifocal leukoencephalopathy. Per germline, CDR1 SEHNR and CDR2 FQNEAQ (reference sequence). The V segment lost 3 bases and the J segment 5 bases; nucleotides outside the gene matches: 6. This CDR3 is built from 15 residues. Profiled with immunoSEQ multiplex PCR; TCRdb holds only in-frame clones, not every one. The sample records around 30,000 clones, about 88% being singletons. Indicated time point: before natalizumab initiation. What was sequenced was PBMCs. The TCR comes from a human donor with multiple sclerosis. The gene calls are TRBV7-9 and TRBJ2-1; 8 bases line up with TRBD2. The CDR3 here is CASSFRLAGDNEQFF. As DNA, the CDR3 is TGTGCCAGCAGCTTCCGGCTAGCGGGCGACAATGAGCAGTTCTTC.